These T cell receptor beta chains were read from a single sample in a study of blood T cell repertoires in COVID-19. TCRdb keeps only in-frame clones here, not all; method: immunoSEQ multiplex PCR. There are approximately 200,000 clones in the sample; 70% to 90% occur only once, and around 1.3% lies in the top ten. Source material: PBMCs or T cells enriched from blood (not recorded which). These receptors came from a man in his thirties or forties who had recovered from COVID-19. Both conserved end residues are part of each CDR3. A D gene is named only where the DNA matches it firmly. For some rows the clone size is stated as once, few or many, or as a class when expanded; others skip it.

V	J	size	D	CDR3	DNA
TRBV19	TRBJ2-2	-	TRBD1	CASSMDRGHTGELFF	TGTGCCAGTAGTATGGACAGGGGGCATACCGGGGAGCTGTTTTTT
TRBV6-1	TRBJ1-2	-	-	CASSEGSGLRIGYTF	TGTGCCAGCAGTGAAGGGTCAGGGTTGAGAATTGGCTACACCTTC
TRBV10-3	TRBJ2-2	-	-	CAISESPENTGELFF	TGTGCCATCAGTGAGTCTCCAGAGAACACCGGGGAGCTGTTTTTT
TRBV6-5	TRBJ2-1	-	TRBD2	CASSTGGGPDEQFF	TGTGCCAGCAGTACCGGGGGGGGTCCAGATGAGCAGTTCTTC
TRBV7-6	TRBJ2-5	-	TRBD1	CASSLETGGQETQYF	TGTGCCAGCAGCTTAGAGACAGGGGGGCAAGAGACCCAGTACTTC
TRBV7-9	TRBJ2-3	-	-	CASSLSPMRTDTQYF	TGTGCCAGCAGCTTAAGTCCTATGCGCACAGATACGCAGTATTTT
TRBV30	TRBJ2-1	-	TRBD2	CAWSVPLAGGYNEQFF	TGTGCCTGGAGTGTACCCCTAGCGGGAGGGTACAATGAGCAGTTCTTC
TRBV5-8	TRBJ1-1	-	-	CASSRGGASVTEAFF	TGTGCCAGCAGCCGGGGGGGGGCATCGGTAACTGAAGCTTTCTTT
TRBV9	TRBJ1-1	-	-	CASSPQRGGGRAFF	TGTGCCAGCAGCCCTCAAAGGGGAGGGGGTAGAGCTTTCTTT
TRBV3-1/TRBV3-2	TRBJ1-2	-	TRBD1	CASSQDLGDRANYGYTF	TGTGCCAGCAGCCAAGATCTTGGGGACAGAGCTAACTATGGCTACACCTTC
TRBV6-2/TRBV6-3	TRBJ2-7	-	TRBD2	CASSYPGLVNEQYF	TGTGCCAGCAGTTACCCTGGACTAGTCAACGAGCAGTACTTC
TRBV4-2	TRBJ2-6	-	TRBD2	CASSQGLAGGSGANVLTF	TGTGCCAGCAGCCAAGGTCTGGCGGGGGGCTCTGGGGCCAACGTCCTGACTTTC
TRBV9	TRBJ1-5	-	TRBD1	CASSPGLGQGGMLGNQPQHF	TGTGCCAGCAGCCCGGGTTTAGGACAGGGAGGAATGTTGGGCAATCAGCCCCAGCATTTT
TRBV21-1	TRBJ1-2	-	-	CASSNVLGGRDGYTF	TGTGCCAGCAGCAATGTTCTAGGGGGTAGGGATGGCTACACCTTC
TRBV9	TRBJ2-7	-	-	CASSVVGTGFHEQYF	TGTGCCAGCAGCGTAGTGGGTACAGGTTTTCACGAGCAGTACTTC
TRBV18	TRBJ1-5	-	TRBD1	CASSQGTGGNQPQHF	TGTGCCAGCTCACAAGGGACAGGTGGGAATCAGCCCCAGCATTTT
TRBV10-1	TRBJ2-1	-	TRBD1	CASSPSGTVNNEQFF	TGCGCCAGCAGCCCCTCCGGGACAGTAAACAATGAGCAGTTCTTC
TRBV4-2	TRBJ2-2	-	TRBD2	CASSQERVLAGVVELFF	TGTGCCAGCAGCCAAGAGAGGGTCCTAGCGGGGGTGGTGGAGCTGTTTTTT
TRBV10-1	TRBJ2-7	-	TRBD1	CATQPGQGHYEQYF	TGCGCCACCCAACCGGGACAGGGGCACTACGAGCAGTACTTC
TRBV4-2	TRBJ2-5	-	TRBD2	CASSQAHGGGGSWETQYF	TGTGCCAGCAGCCAAGCCCATGGGGGGGGTGGTTCCTGGGAGACCCAGTACTTC
TRBV5-1	TRBJ2-2	once	TRBD1	CASSFDRVGAGELFF	TGCGCCAGCAGCTTCGACAGGGTGGGGGCCGGGGAGCTGTTTTTT
TRBV19	TRBJ1-5	-	-	CASSILGQIYQPQHF	TGTGCCAGTAGTATCCTAGGACAGATCTATCAGCCCCAGCATTTT
TRBV14	TRBJ2-3	-	TRBD1	CASSQGRTGAKDTQYF	TGTGCCAGCAGCCAAGGCCGGACAGGGGCAAAAGATACGCAGTATTTT
TRBV6-2/TRBV6-3	TRBJ1-4	-	-	CASSSPAGRGLNEKLFF	TGTGCCAGCAGTTCTCCCGCGGGCCGGGGACTGAATGAAAAACTGTTTTTT
TRBV6-5	TRBJ1-6	-	-	CASSLLPSPNSPLHF	TGTGCCAGCAGTTTACTACCCAGCCCCAATTCACCCCTCCACTTT
TRBV7-9	TRBJ2-3	-	-	CASSLMGSTDTQYF	TGTGCCAGCAGCTTAATGGGCTCCACAGATACGCAGTATTTT
TRBV18	TRBJ1-2	-	TRBD1	CASSPQRQGFYGYTF	TGTGCCAGCTCACCCCAGAGACAGGGATTCTATGGCTACACCTTC
TRBV6-6	TRBJ1-1	few	-	CASSFTGEAEAFF	TGTGCCAGCAGTTTCACGGGAGAGGCTGAAGCTTTCTTT
TRBV7-9	TRBJ2-7	-	TRBD1	CASSPGLGQGSYEQYF	TGTGCCAGCAGCCCTGGGTTGGGACAGGGCTCCTACGAGCAGTACTTC
TRBV11-2	TRBJ2-2	-	TRBD1	CASSATKDRDRWNTGELFF	TGTGCCAGCAGCGCCACCAAAGATCGGGACAGGTGGAACACCGGGGAGCTGTTTTTT
TRBV29-1	TRBJ2-3	-	-	CSVDVVEDTQYF	TGCAGCGTTGATGTGGTGGAGGATACGCAGTATTTT
TRBV24-1	TRBJ2-1	few	TRBD2	CATSDLGLADYNEQFF	TGTGCCACCAGTGACCTCGGACTAGCGGACTACAATGAGCAGTTCTTC